This T cell receptor (beta chain) was retrieved from a study of blood T cells in healthy people across ages. Study overall: Per two T cells, template switching captured roughly one barcoded beta molecule. Study-level findings and limits: In older individuals, TCR beta diversity per million T cells was lower, falling roughly linearly with age. Researchers report that TCR beta diversity correlated strongly with naive T cell percentage.

This clonotype was picked up a small number of times. No antigen is known for it. A second 7 to 11 cycle PCR used barcoded and J-beta primers. TCRdb recomputed calls from the 5' RACE reads with MiXCR, one row per CDR3 protein. The sample holds 1.6 million or so distinct CDR3 sequences, around 36% seen once. Caucasian individuals from Russia who were healthy and aged 6 to 90 acted as donors. V dropped 1 base and J dropped 0 bases, with 13 bases sitting between them. Germline CDR1 and CDR2: SQVTM and ANQGSEA. This CDR3 is 16 amino acids long. Sequencing used blood. V and J are TRBV29-1 and TRBJ2-1; D not resolved. This receptor was identified in a woman between 25 and 40 years old in good health. CDR3 residues: CSVEAPSASSYNEQFF. CDR3 bases: TGCAGCGTTGAAGCTCCGTCGGCAAGCTCCTACAATGAGCAGTTCTTC.